A single sample gave rise to the 27 T cell receptor beta chains below, sequenced in a study of cytomegalovirus exposure and HLA in healthy donors. The PCR ran on 60 Vbeta and 13 Jbeta primers. The method was immunoSEQ multiplex PCR; TCRdb's version includes in-frame clones alone and lacks a portion of them. The sample contains around 150,000 clones, about 79% of which appear only once. The specimen was PBMCs. The origin of the receptors is a male donor in good health and CMV-seronegative.

The chain couples TRBV5-5 to TRBJ2-7; 7 bases fit TRBD1. This CDR3 has 16 residues. CDR1 is SGHKS and CDR2 is YYEKEE in the germline V gene (reference sequence). V lost 2 bases, J lost 0 bases, and 8 bases stayed unmatched. CDR3 DNA: TGTGCCAGCAGCTTTTTTGCAGGGACAGTCTCCTACGAGCAGTACTTC. It yields the protein CASSFFAGTVSYEQYF.

A single count supports this clone. The CDR3 DNA follows: TGCGCCAGCAGCACCGGGAGGACAGCTGGAAACACCATATATTTT. This translates into CASSTGRTAGNTIYF. The gene calls are TRBV5-1 and TRBJ1-3; D may be TRBD1 (6 bases). The CDR3 sequence is 15 residues long. The germline CDR1 and CDR2 sequences are SGHRS and YFSETQ. Trimming removed 4 bases from V and 2 bases from J, with 13 bases in between. Complete variable domain (other parts from reference TRBV5-1 and TRBJ1-3): KAGVTQTPRYLIKTRGQQVTLSCSPISGHRSVSWYQQTPGQGLQFLFEYFSETQRNKGNFPGRFSGRQFSNSRSEMNVSTLELGDSALYLCASSTGRTAGNTIYFGEGSWLTVV.

Only a few counts were recorded for this clone. J is TRBJ1-4 and V is TRBV15, with 9 bases fitting TRBD1. CDR3 length: 18 amino acids. Germline CDR1 reads LNHNV; CDR2 reads YYDKDF (reference sequence). With V trimmed by 4 bases and J by 3 bases, 12 bases remained unmatched. CDR3 in DNA: TGTGCCACCAGCACAAGGATGGGACAGGGTGAAGCTAATGAAAAACTGTTTTTT. This gives the protein CATSTRMGQGEANEKLFF.

This clone was counted a few times. This rearrangement joins TRBV9 to TRBJ2-7; maybe TRBD2 (6 bases). The CDR3 is 15 residues long. Trimming stripped 3 bases from V and 0 bases from J, with 13 bases between. Germline assignment: CDR1 SGDLS and CDR2 YYNGEE. The CDR3 loop reads CASSALADSSYEQYF. The CDR3 DNA is TGTGCCAGCAGCGCCTTAGCGGATAGCTCCTACGAGCAGTACTTC.

The chain employs TRBV4-2 and TRBJ2-2; D possibly corresponds to TRBD2 (6 bases). Germline V gene data show CDR1 as LGHNA and CDR2 as YNFKEQ. The CDR3 has 13 amino acids. V was trimmed by 4 bases and J by 4 bases, leaving 7 bases between them. The CDR3 sequence: CASSLTSTGELFF. CDR3 nucleotide sequence: TGTGCCAGCAGCCTGACTAGCACCGGGGAGCTGTTTTTT.

V and J are TRBV6-5 and TRBJ2-7; TRBD2 might be the D (5 bases). Trimming took 6 bases from V and 7 from J, leaving 13 bases between them. Germline CDR1 and CDR2: MNHEY and SVGAGI. The CDR3 covers 12 residues. The CDR3 nucleotides read TGTGCCAGCAGCCATTTATCGGGGGAGCAGTACTTC. Protein: CASSHLSGEQYF.

This clone turned up a few times. As DNA, the CDR3 is TGTGCCAGCCTTAGAAGCGGCAATGAGCAGTTCTTC. This encodes CASLRSGNEQFF. This chain connects TRBV18 to TRBJ2-1, with a weak D call TRBD2 (5 bases). This CDR3 has 12 amino acids. Between the trimmed V and J ends, which lost 8 bases and 6 bases, there was a span of 11 bases. Germline CDR1 is KGHSH and CDR2 is LQKENI.

The DNA of the CDR3 is TGTGCCAGCAGCGCCCAGGGCGGACAGGGAGGCTACACCTTC. Translating gives CASSAQGGQGGYTF. The V and J genes are TRBV7-8 and TRBJ1-2; 8 positions match TRBD1. J gave up 8 bases and V 5 bases, and 10 bases lay outside the gene matches. Germline V CDR1 and CDR2: SGHVS, FQNEAQ. CDR3 size: 14 residues.

This clone showed up just a few times. The V and J genes are TRBV7-9 and TRBJ1-2; TRBD1 aligns across 11 bases. With V trimmed by 7 bases and J by 10 bases, 5 bases remained unmatched. The CDR3 contains 12 residues. CDR1 is SEHNR, CDR2 FQNEAQ, per germline (reference sequence). CDR3 bases: TGTGCCAGCACCGGGACAGGGGGGTACTACACCTTC. Translating gives CASTGTGGYYTF.

The J gene is TRBJ2-5, the V gene TRBV5-6, with D uncertain. Trimming removed 0 bases from V and 3 bases from J, with 9 bases in between. Germline assignment: CDR1 SGHDT and CDR2 YYEEEE. The CDR3 covers 14 residues. Here the CDR3 reads CASSLGNTKETQYF. Written as DNA, the CDR3 is TGTGCCAGCAGCTTGGGGAACACTAAAGAGACCCAGTACTTC.

V usage is TRBV18 and J usage is TRBJ2-5, with 11 bases fitting TRBD1. The germline V gene has CDR1 KGHSH and CDR2 LQKENI. CDR3 length equals 15 residues. V gave up 5 bases and J gave up 5 bases; unmatched junction bases: 7. Here the CDR3 DNA reads TGTGCCAGCTCATCCGGACAGGGGGCGAGGGAGACCCAGTACTTC. Its protein product is CASSSGQGARETQYF.

The CDR3 spells CAWSATRLAGYPYEQYF. The CDR3 region has the DNA TGTGCCTGGAGTGCAACCCGACTAGCGGGTTATCCCTACGAGCAGTACTTC. V and J are TRBV30 and TRBJ2-7, with 10 nucleotides matching TRBD2. In germline, CDR1 is GTSNPN, CDR2 SVGIG (reference sequence). The CDR3 sequence is 17 residues long. The ends lost 1 base at V and 2 bases at J; junction bases unmatched: 11.

V gene TRBV6-5 combines with J gene TRBJ1-3; a possible D gene is TRBD1 (5 bases). Looked up from germline, CDR1 is MNHEY and CDR2 is SVGAGI. The CDR3 consists of 13 residues. Trimming cost V 8 bases and J 4 bases, with 12 bases left between them. The CDR3, as DNA: TGTGCCAGCCAAATTCCAGGGGGAAACACCATATATTTT. This translates into CASQIPGGNTIYF.

J is TRBJ1-4 and V is TRBV7-9, with a possible D match to TRBD1 (5 bases). The V and J ends lost 0 bases and 12 bases respectively, with 11 bases between them. CDR3 length: 13 amino acids. CDR1 and CDR2 from the germline V gene are SEHNR and FQNEAQ (reference sequence). As DNA, the CDR3 is TGTGCCAGCAGCTTAGCCTACGGGGGGGAACTGTTTTTT. Translating gives CASSLAYGGELFF.

The V call is TRBV18, the J call TRBJ2-7; D is uncertain. Germline CDR1 reads KGHSH; CDR2 reads LQKENI. The CDR3 contains 13 residues. V was clipped by 4 bases and J by 2 bases, with 9 bases between them. CDR3 loop: CASSRAQAYEQYF. The CDR3 DNA follows: TGTGCCAGCTCACGGGCACAAGCCTACGAGCAGTACTTC.

This chain links TRBV19 with TRBJ2-7; 8 nucleotides match TRBD2. V was clipped by 5 bases and J by 2 bases; unmatched bases: 2. Germline CDR1 is LNHDA and CDR2 is SQIVND (reference sequence). CDR3 length: 13 amino acids. The CDR3 coding sequence is TGTGCCAGTAGTCCGGGAGGGCCCTACGAGCAGTACTTC. Translating gives CASSPGGPYEQYF.

This clone has a handful of counts. The chain has TRBV12-5 and TRBJ1-3; 10 nucleotides agree with TRBD1. CDR3 length: 17 residues. Germline V lookup: CDR1 LGHNT, CDR2 FRNRAP. After removal of 0 bases from V and 8 bases from J, the junction contained 10 bases not matched to a gene. CDR3 region: CASGLVLRDRGSDTIYF. The CDR3 region has the DNA TGTGCTAGTGGTTTGGTACTCCGGGACAGGGGTTCGGACACCATATATTTT.

The chain couples TRBV7-6 to TRBJ2-7; 7 bases line up with TRBD2. This CDR3 has 16 residues. Trimming took 4 bases from V and 7 from J; bases not matched to a gene: 16. Germline V gene data show CDR1 as SGHVS and CDR2 as FNYEAQ. The CDR3 DNA follows: TGTGCCAGCAGCTCCAGGTCGGGAGGCCCTGCTGGGGAGCAGTACTTC. Translated, it gives CASSSRSGGPAGEQYF.

This clone was recorded once. The chain is built from TRBV29-1 and TRBJ2-3, with a weak D call TRBD1 (6 bases). This CDR3 spans 12 amino acids. The V and J ends lost 7 bases and 4 bases respectively, with 12 bases between them. CDR1 and CDR2 (germline): SQVTM, ANQGSEA. This CDR3 is CSGQTGSDTQYF. DNA for the CDR3: TGCAGCGGACAAACAGGGTCAGATACGCAGTATTTT.

This chain connects TRBV27 to TRBJ1-3, with 9 bases aligning to TRBD1. Trimming at V came to 6 bases and at J to 4 bases, leaving 22 bases not matched to a gene. Germline loops: CDR1 MNHEY, CDR2 SMNVEV (reference sequence). The length of the CDR3 is 20 residues. Written as DNA, the CDR3 is TGTGCCAGCAGCCCTCACGTCCCGGGACAGGGCGGTCTGAGAGGAAACACCATATATTTT. It yields the protein CASSPHVPGQGGLRGNTIYF.

The rearrangement links TRBV9 to TRBJ1-1; TRBD1 agrees at 7 bases. CDR1 is SGDLS, CDR2 YYNGEE, per germline. The trim removed 0 bases at V and 4 bases at J, leaving 9 bases unmatched. The CDR3 spans 16 residues. The CDR3, as DNA: TGTGCCAGCAGCGTAGGGGGTGGAGGGGGCCGCACTGAAGCTTTCTTT. Translated: CASSVGGGGGRTEAFF.

As for this clone: One junction end disagrees with the germline gene, perhaps due to a read error. J is TRBJ2-5 and V is TRBV7-7; D perhaps matches TRBD2 (5 bases). The germline V gene encodes CDR1 SSHAT and CDR2 FNYEAQ (reference sequence). CDR3 length equals 15 residues. The CDR3 nucleotides are TGTGCTAGCAGCTTAATAACTAGTGAAGGGGAGACCCAGTACTTC. Protein: CASSLITSEGETQYF.

The V call is TRBV6-5, the J call TRBJ2-7, with 9 bases lining up with TRBD2. Germline-derived CDR1 and CDR2 are MNHEY and SVGAGI. The V and J ends lost 6 bases and 2 bases, in that order; junction bases with no gene match: 8. This CDR3 comprises 15 residues. CDR3 residues: CASRARLAVPYEQYF. The CDR3 DNA follows: TGTGCCAGCAGGGCTCGACTAGCGGTACCCTACGAGCAGTACTTC.

The chain carries TRBV7-3 and TRBJ1-1, with D uncertain. The ends were cut back, 2 bases at V and 4 bases at J, with 8 bases in the middle. Looked up from germline, CDR1 is SGHTA and CDR2 is FQGTGA. This CDR3 has 13 residues. This chain's CDR3 is CASSLGLSTEAFF. The CDR3 DNA reads TGTGCCAGCAGCTTAGGGCTTAGCACTGAAGCTTTCTTT.

About this clone itself: Other DNA variants within this sample encode the same CDR3. The chain has TRBV6-5 and TRBJ1-2, with 7 bases matching TRBD1. The J segment lost 2 bases and the V segment lost 0 bases, leaving 0 bases of the junction unmatched. Germline V gene sequence: CDR1 MNHEY, CDR2 SVGAGI. This CDR3 contains 14 residues. The CDR3 bases are TGTGCCAGCAGTTACTCGACAGGGAACTATGGCTACACCTTC. It codes for CASSYSTGNYGYTF.

The chain uses TRBV7-2 and TRBJ1-5, with 8 positions matching TRBD1. Germline V gives CDR1 SGHTA, CDR2 FQGNSA. This CDR3 has 14 residues. V was clipped by 6 bases and J by 6 bases; unmatched bases: 7. CDR3 sequence: CASSREQGAQPQHF. DNA for the CDR3: TGTGCCAGCAGTCGAGAGCAGGGGGCTCAGCCCCAGCATTTT.

The chain links TRBV30 to TRBJ1-1, with 8 bases lining up with TRBD1. The CDR3 has 13 residues. Germline loops: CDR1 GTSNPN, CDR2 SVGIG (reference sequence). The V segment lost 2 bases and the J segment 3 bases; nucleotides outside the gene matches: 2. CDR3 DNA: TGTGCCTGGAGTTACAGGGGGGACACTGAAGCTTTCTTT. Translation: CAWSYRGDTEAFF. The full variable domain, with the rest looked up from reference TRBV30 and TRBJ1-1, is SQTIHQWPATLVQPVGSPLSLECTVEGTSNPNLYWYRQAAGRGLQLLFYSVGIGQISSEVPQNLSASRPQDRQFILSSKKLLLSDSGFYLCAWSYRGDTEAFFGQGTRLTVV.